The 10 T cell receptor beta chains below all came from one sample that was sequenced in a study of control samples from healthy donors and cancer patients. Profiling relied on immunoSEQ multiplex PCR, and the TCRdb table lists in-frame clones only, not all of them. The data contain 390,000 or so clones, around 90% of them seen just once; the ten biggest clones take up about 6.3%. Sample: PBMCs. The receptors here all came from a man in his forties with head and neck cancer.

The chain couples TRBV11-3 to TRBJ2-3; D possibly corresponds to TRBD1 (6 bases). V was shortened by 1 base and J by 2 bases, with 7 bases between the two germline ends. There are 14 residues in the CDR3. Germline V gene sequence: CDR1 SGHNT, CDR2 YENEEA. DNA for the CDR3: TGTGCCAGCAGCTTAGGACAGGACACAGATACGCAGTATTTT. As protein: CASSLGQDTDTQYF.

This chain joins TRBV19 and TRBJ1-3; D unresolved. Trimming took off 1 base at V and 4 bases at J, with 11 bases between the two ends. The CDR3 is made up of 15 amino acids. The V gene's germline CDR1 is LNHDA and CDR2 SQIVND (reference sequence). The chain's CDR3 is CASSIVLTRGNTIYF. The DNA of the CDR3 is TGTGCCAGTAGTATAGTCCTGACTCGGGGAAACACCATATATTTT.

In this sample, this clone turned up a few times. This chain connects TRBV6-5 to TRBJ1-3; D remains ambiguous. The CDR3 runs 14 residues. The V gene lost 8 bases and the J gene lost 6 bases, with 17 bases spanning the gap. Germline values: CDR1 MNHEY, CDR2 SVGAGI. The CDR3 loop is CASGTGVDPNTIYF. CDR3 sequence (DNA): TGTGCCAGCGGTACCGGGGTAGATCCAAACACCATATATTTT.

V gene TRBV6-2 or TRBV6-3 combines with J gene TRBJ1-1; D possibly corresponds to TRBD1 (6 bases). The V gene's germline CDR1 is MNHEY and CDR2 SVGEGT. V lost 4 bases and J 2 bases, leaving 11 bases between the germline ends. This CDR3 region has 14 residues. The CDR3, as DNA: TGTGCCAGCAGTTTGGGGGCAGTCAACACTGAAGCTTTCTTT. Amino acids: CASSLGAVNTEAFF.

V is TRBV13 and J is TRBJ1-2; 12 nucleotides match TRBD1. The length of the CDR3 is 14 residues. V lost 5 bases, J lost 6 bases, and 4 bases stayed unmatched. Germline loops: CDR1 PRHDT, CDR2 FYEKMQ (reference sequence). CDR3 coding DNA: TGTGCCAGCAGCATGGGACAGGGGGCCAATGGCTACACCTTC. Residues: CASSMGQGANGYTF.

The V and J genes are TRBV5-6 and TRBJ2-7; 8 bases are a match to TRBD1. The CDR3 totals 13 residues. The J segment lost 13 bases and the V segment lost 3 bases, leaving 12 bases of the junction unmatched. CDR1 and CDR2 from the germline V gene are SGHDT and YYEEEE. This CDR3 is CASSYAPGGEVYF. For the CDR3, the DNA is TGTGCCAGCAGCTACGCGCCAGGGGGCGAGGTTTACTTC.

This chain joins TRBV15 and TRBJ2-7; D is unresolved. Germline V gene lookup returns CDR1 LNHNV and CDR2 YYDKDF (reference sequence). V was clipped by 0 bases and J by 0 bases, with 12 bases between them. The CDR3 runs to 16 residues. The CDR3 region has the DNA TGTGCCACCAGCAGAGATATCGCCAGGAGCTCCTACGAGCAGTACTTC. Amino acids: CATSRDIARSSYEQYF.

The chain couples TRBV19 to TRBJ2-3; D unclear. The CDR3 covers 12 residues. V lost 7 bases to trimming and J lost 2 bases, with 7 bases between them. The germline V gene encodes CDR1 LNHDA and CDR2 SQIVND (reference sequence). CDR3 protein: CASTGFTDTQYF. The CDR3 DNA is TGTGCCAGTACAGGCTTCACAGATACGCAGTATTTT.

This sequence joins TRBV19 and TRBJ2-6; D uncertain. Germline CDR1 reads LNHDA; CDR2 reads SQIVND (reference sequence). The V and J ends lost 8 bases and 4 bases respectively, with 9 bases between them. The CDR3 sequence is 13 residues long. The CDR3 spells CASCVTGANVLTF. The CDR3 bases are TGTGCCAGTTGCGTCACCGGGGCCAACGTCCTGACTTTC.

The chain links TRBV7-3 to TRBJ2-2, with 8 bases aligning to TRBD2. The CDR3 contains 16 residues. The ends lost 1 base at V and 1 base at J; junction bases unmatched: 2. Germline values: CDR1 SGHTA, CDR2 FQGTGA. CDR3 residues: CASSLNSGGNTGELFF. The CDR3 DNA follows: TGTGCCAGCAGCTTAAACAGCGGGGGGAACACCGGGGAGCTGTTTTTT.